This note documents a single T cell receptor (beta chain) sequence. Its antigen remains unidentified. Base qualities are not provided; no much larger clone lies one nucleotide away. TCRbeta CDR3 regions were amplified from genomic DNA using the immunoSEQ Assay, a bias-controlled multiplex PCR. From the authors' description of their analysis: Nucleated cell counts per sample were estimated from amplification of reference gene primers within the assay. Sequence reads were collapsed and filtered to measure the absolute abundance of every unique TCRbeta CDR3 rearrangement. For each sample, productive Simpson clonality was calculated as the square root of Simpson's diversity index over productive rearrangements. TCRdb mirrors the immuneACCESS table, restricted to in-frame sequences. Some clones are absent from its copies; in checked studies, under half trace to an unresolved V gene, and the reason for the others is unknown. The DNA gave D and trimming, while V, J and clone size come from that table. A total of around 250,000 clones appear in this sample, approximately 84% of them only once. The ten biggest clones cover around 2% of the sample.

The germline ends are 3 bases apart after V is trimmed by 0 bases and J by 0 bases. Its CDR3 holds 13 amino acids, cysteine through phenylalanine. This entry keeps only the CDR3 DNA: 39 bases, framed from base 1. Reading the germline V gene gives CDR1 SGHAT and CDR2 FQNNGV. The data were obtained in a study of blood T cell repertoires in COVID-19 (dated by TCRdb to about 2020). Study-wide context: Samples covering the acute and convalescent phases of COVID-19 were provided by collaborators in the United States, Italy and Spain. The prospective study material was composed of cDNA or gDNA derived from T cells, B-cell-depleted T cells, or PBMCs. The dataset comprised deeply sampled blood TCRbeta repertoires from subjects exposed to, actively infected with, or recovered from COVID-19. The repertoires were made available in a free public database intended to serve as a resource for research on the immune response to SARS-CoV-2. Samples were obtained from the ongoing ImmuneRACE study (first 160 participants) and from 950 to 1,500 subjects provided by 6 global collaborators. A de-identified subject ID, COVID-19 status, age in years and sex were almost always included in the sample metadata. Where HLA class I and class II types were available, the types were taken from metadata supplied by the sample provider, not from assay-based typing.

Whole blood was collected in K2EDTA tubes by collaborating institutions according to the institutions' own protocols. For TCRbeta analysis, collaborators shipped samples as frozen whole blood, isolated PBMCs, or DNA extracted from either of those sample types. General study outcomes and caveats: The quantity of clinical and demographic metadata differed by source and by participant and was supplied without curation.

The sequence was collected from a woman at least 80 years old with acute or convalescent COVID-19. Sequenced material: peripheral blood. The receptor chain draws on TRBV11-2 and TRBJ2-7; no D gene is confidently identified. Read as DNA, the sequence is TGTGCCAGCAGCTTAGACCACTCCTACGAGCAGTACTTC. It specifies CASSLDHSYEQYF.